Below, 27 T cell receptor beta chains from the same sample are listed, as sequenced in a study of T cell responses to AZD1222 COVID-19 vaccine. The repertoire was sequenced with immunoSEQ multiplex PCR; TCRdb's copy has only in-frame clones and lacks some. The table lists approximately 65,000 clones, roughly three quarters of them singletons. Sequenced material: peripheral blood, taken on day 0 of AZD1222 vaccination. These receptors all stem from an adult in good health.

The chain links TRBV27 to TRBJ1-2; 7 nucleotides line up with TRBD1. Germline values: CDR1 MNHEY, CDR2 SMNVEV (reference sequence). V shed 4 bases, J shed 4 bases, and the junction held 9 bases outside the gene matches. The CDR3 extends over 15 amino acids. CDR3 sequence (DNA): TGTGCCAGCAGTTCAGAACCGGGACAGCTCTATGGCTACACCTTC. It translates to CASSSEPGQLYGYTF.

This chain joins TRBV7-8 and TRBJ2-7, with D hard to call. The V gene lost 1 base and the J gene lost 7 bases, with 11 bases spanning the gap. Per germline, CDR1 SGHVS and CDR2 FQNEAQ. This CDR3 comprises 13 residues. The CDR3 bases are TGTGCCAGCAGCTTAGGGGCCACGAAGGAGCAGTACTTC. It yields the protein CASSLGATKEQYF.

The genes are TRBV7-2 and TRBJ2-3, with 8 bases lining up with TRBD2. CDR1 and CDR2 from the germline V gene are SGHTA and FQGNSA. This CDR3 region has 15 residues. The ends lost 3 bases at V and 3 bases at J; junction bases unmatched: 5. The chain's CDR3 is CASSFGGGSTDTQYF. The CDR3 DNA reads TGTGCCAGCAGCTTCGGGGGGGGTTCGACAGATACGCAGTATTTT.

The chain carries TRBV4-2 and TRBJ1-3; 7 bases line up with TRBD1. The V gene's germline CDR1 is LGHNA and CDR2 YNFKEQ. The CDR3 is made up of 16 amino acids. The J segment lost 3 bases and the V segment lost 1 base, leaving 6 bases of the junction unmatched. Here the CDR3 reads CASSQGFRDSGNTIYF. CDR3 sequence (DNA): TGTGCCAGCAGCCAAGGGTTCCGGGACAGTGGAAACACCATATATTTT.

Only a few counts were recorded for this clone. The gene calls are TRBV6-5 and TRBJ1-1; the D is unclear. Germline V gene data show CDR1 as MNHEY and CDR2 as SVGAGI. The CDR3 loop spans 12 amino acids. V was clipped by 8 bases and J by 11 bases, with 18 bases between them. For the CDR3, the DNA is TGTGCCAGCTGGACTGGGCTGGGCCCGGCTTTCTTT. Protein: CASWTGLGPAFF.

CDR3 DNA sequence: TGTGCCAGCAGCCAAGGTTTCGGGGTTTATAATTCACCCCTCCACTTT. Its protein is CASSQGFGVYNSPLHF. The V call is TRBV14, the J call TRBJ1-6; no reliable D call. There are 16 residues in the CDR3. V shed 1 base and J shed 4 bases, with 11 bases lying between them. The germline V gene has CDR1 SGHDN and CDR2 FVKESK.

The table lists this clone with a few counts. The CDR3 nucleotides read TGCGCCAGCAGCCGGGAGGGGGCCCTCACCACCTTC. Its protein is CASSREGALTTF. The V and J genes are TRBV5-1 and TRBJ1-2; 7 positions match TRBD1. The germline CDR1 and CDR2 sequences are SGHRS and YFSETQ. This CDR3 is built from 12 residues. With V trimmed by 4 bases and J by 13 bases, 10 bases remained unmatched.

The rearrangement joins TRBV5-6 to TRBJ2-5, with D maybe TRBD1 (5 bases). CDR1 and CDR2 (germline): SGHDT, YYEEEE. The CDR3 runs 14 residues. V lost 0 bases and J 5 bases, leaving 11 bases between the germline ends. CDR3 region: CASSLASGLETQYF. The CDR3 DNA reads as TGTGCCAGCAGCTTGGCATCAGGGTTGGAGACCCAGTACTTC.

The chain joins TRBV19 to TRBJ1-5; no reliable D call. Germline-derived CDR1 and CDR2 are LNHDA and SQIVND (reference sequence). The V end was cut by 5 bases, the J end by 1 base, with 12 bases between. CDR3 size: 15 residues. In DNA, the CDR3 is TGTGCCAGTAGTTCCTTTTACGGCAGCAATCAGCCCCAGCATTTT. Translating it yields CASSSFYGSNQPQHF.

The chain carries TRBV7-9 and TRBJ2-1; D unclear. The V gene lost 5 bases and the J gene lost 1 base, with 15 bases spanning the gap. The length of the CDR3 is 16 residues. Per the germline V gene, CDR1 is SEHNR and CDR2 is FQNEAQ (reference sequence). The CDR3 coding sequence is TGTGCCAGCAGCCCCGGACGTTTTAGGTCCTACAATGAGCAGTTCTTC. It yields the protein CASSPGRFRSYNEQFF.

The chain links TRBV4-1 to TRBJ2-2; D ambiguous. CDR3 length: 13 amino acids. The V and J ends lost 3 bases and 6 bases respectively, with 8 bases between them. Germline assignment: CDR1 MGHRA and CDR2 YSYEKL. CDR3 sequence (DNA): TGCGCCAGCAGCCATAATCGGCCCGGGGAGCTGTTTTTT. This codes for CASSHNRPGELFF.

The chain employs TRBV5-4 and TRBJ2-1; 8 bases are a match to TRBD2. Germline values: CDR1 SGHNT, CDR2 YYREEE (reference sequence). This CDR3 has 16 amino acids. V was pared by 5 bases and J by 0 bases, with 7 bases of the junction left unmatched. The CDR3 nucleotides are TGTGCCAGCAGTACAACCGGGACTAGCTCCTACAATGAGCAGTTCTTC. As protein: CASSTTGTSSYNEQFF.

The CDR3 sequence is CASSVQGARAGAFF. CDR3 in DNA: TGTGCCAGCAGCGTACAGGGGGCACGGGCGGGAGCTTTCTTT. The V call is TRBV5-4, the J call TRBJ1-1; 9 bases are shared with TRBD1. The length of the CDR3 is 14 residues. Germline V gene lookup returns CDR1 SGHNT and CDR2 YYREEE (reference sequence). V lost 4 bases and J lost 10; bases outside the gene matches: 11.

A single count supports this clone. V gene TRBV5-1 combines with J gene TRBJ1-4; D is uncertain. V gave up 7 bases and J gave up 0 bases, with 13 bases separating them. The CDR3 loop spans 15 amino acids. From germline, CDR1 is SGHRS and CDR2 YFSETQ. CDR3 coding DNA: TGCGCCAGCGGAGCGCTCGGGTCAACTAATGAAAAACTGTTTTTT. Amino acids: CASGALGSTNEKLFF.

J is TRBJ2-7 and V is TRBV11-3; D gene ambiguous. The V end was cut by 8 bases, the J end by 4 bases, with 12 bases between. The CDR3 has 12 amino acids. Germline V gene data show CDR1 as SGHNT and CDR2 as YENEEA. CDR3 amino acids: CASPFSGYEQYF. CDR3 coding DNA: TGTGCCAGCCCATTTAGTGGGTACGAGCAGTACTTC.

The CDR3 spells CASHGTSGGETQYF. CDR3 sequence (DNA): TGTGCCAGCCACGGGACTAGCGGGGGCGAGACCCAGTACTTC. The J gene is TRBJ2-5, the V gene TRBV6-6; 14 nucleotides align to TRBD2. The CDR3 is 14 amino acids. V shed 8 bases, J shed 5 bases, and the junction held 4 bases outside the gene matches. The germline V gene encodes CDR1 MNHNY and CDR2 SVGAGI (reference sequence).

This clone was seen more than once but under ten times. The V gene is TRBV3-1 (or the pseudogene TRBV3-2), the J gene TRBJ2-1; D is possibly TRBD1 (5 bases). CDR3 length: 12 residues. Looked up from germline, CDR1 is LGHDT and CDR2 is YNNKEL (reference sequence). With 4 bases removed from V and 7 bases from J, the gap between germline ends came to 8 bases. The DNA for the CDR3 is TGTGCCAGCAGCCTGACAGCAAATGAGCAGTTCTTC. As protein: CASSLTANEQFF.

The CDR3 DNA is TGCGCCAGCAGCTCTAGCGGGGGTACTAGCACAGATACGCAGTATTTT. It is translated as CASSSSGGTSTDTQYF. The rearrangement joins TRBV5-1 to TRBJ2-3; 10 bases agree with TRBD2. V was pared by 3 bases and J by 0 bases, with 4 bases of the junction left unmatched. The CDR3 consists of 16 residues. The germline gives CDR1 SGHRS, CDR2 YFSETQ.

The genes are TRBV6-1 and TRBJ1-1, with TRBD1 identical over 10 bases. Germline V gene lookup returns CDR1 MNHNS and CDR2 SASEGT. This CDR3 is 15 amino acids long. Trimming removed 6 bases from V and 4 bases from J; junction bases left unmatched: 8. CDR3 region: CASRDPGQGRTEAFF. In DNA form, the CDR3 reads TGTGCCAGCAGAGACCCGGGACAGGGGCGCACTGAAGCTTTCTTT.

The chain carries TRBV6-6 and TRBJ1-5; D perhaps matches TRBD1 (5 bases). The CDR3 is made up of 14 amino acids. Germline-derived CDR1 and CDR2 are MNHNY and SVGAGI (reference sequence). V was shortened by 5 bases and J by 6 bases, with 14 bases between the two germline ends. CDR3 coding DNA: TGTGCCAGCAGTCAACCGGGGGTTTTTCAGCCCCAGCATTTT. Residues: CASSQPGVFQPQHF.

Only one count was recorded for this clone. V gene TRBV4-3 combines with J gene TRBJ1-2, with D maybe TRBD1 (6 bases). Germline CDR1 is LGHNA and CDR2 is YSLEER. V was shortened by 4 bases and J by 8 bases, with 17 bases between the two germline ends. The CDR3 contains 14 residues. CDR3 loop: CASSLTRDISGYTF. For the CDR3, the DNA is TGCGCCAGCAGCCTAACACGGGACATAAGCGGCTACACCTTC.

In nucleotides, the CDR3 is TGTGCCAGCAGCCCCCGACAGGGGGCAACCTACGAGCAGTACTTC. It translates to CASSPRQGATYEQYF. V is TRBV9 and J is TRBJ2-7; TRBD1 matches at 10 bases. Trimming removed 4 bases from V and 2 bases from J; junction bases left unmatched: 6. The germline V gene encodes CDR1 SGDLS and CDR2 YYNGEE. The length of the CDR3 is 15 residues.

This clone was seen more than once but under ten times. The chain joins TRBV5-1 to TRBJ1-2; D gene uncertain. Germline V CDR1 and CDR2: SGHRS, YFSETQ. The V end was cut by 3 bases, the J end by 6 bases, with 21 bases between. The CDR3 is made up of 16 amino acids. CDR3 in DNA: TGCGCCAGCAGCTGGGAGGACGATCGTTCCGCCGATGGCTACACCTTC. Translating it yields CASSWEDDRSADGYTF.

The chain has TRBV2 and TRBJ1-6; D gene uncertain. The CDR3 extends over 14 amino acids. The germline CDR1 and CDR2 sequences are SNHLY and FYNNEI. Deletions cut 4 bases from V and 13 bases from J, with 17 bases between. The CDR3 coding sequence is TGTGCCAGCAGTGTCAGTATCTTTCAATCTCCCCTCCACTTT. It translates to CASSVSIFQSPLHF.

The rearrangement uses TRBV5-4 and TRBJ1-5; TRBD1 aligns across 11 bases. The CDR3 extends over 18 amino acids. Germline trimming cut 4 bases from V and 0 bases from J; bases unmatched to any gene: 9. CDR1 and CDR2 from the germline V gene are SGHNT and YYREEE (reference sequence). CDR3 amino acids: CASSLGTGGLYSNQPQHF. CDR3 bases: TGTGCCAGCAGCCTGGGGACAGGGGGTCTTTATAGCAATCAGCCCCAGCATTTT.

The rearrangement joins TRBV10-2 to TRBJ2-3; 10 positions agree with TRBD1. Losses at the gene ends were 9 bases for V and 2 bases for J; bases not matched to a gene: 17. This CDR3 contains 18 residues. Germline values: CDR1 WSHSY, CDR2 SAAADI. CDR3: CASLAILPGQGYTDTQYF. CDR3 nucleotides: TGCGCCAGTCTTGCAATTCTACCGGGACAGGGGTACACAGATACGCAGTATTTT.

The chain's CDR3 is CASQGGLARSEQETQYF. The CDR3 DNA is TGTGCCAGCCAGGGGGGACTAGCCCGGTCGGAGCAAGAGACCCAGTACTTC. This chain links TRBV28 with TRBJ2-5; 9 bases line up with TRBD2. From germline, CDR1 is MDHEN and CDR2 SYDVKM. This CDR3 is built from 17 residues. V dropped 8 bases and J dropped 2; count of bases not matched to a gene: 15.